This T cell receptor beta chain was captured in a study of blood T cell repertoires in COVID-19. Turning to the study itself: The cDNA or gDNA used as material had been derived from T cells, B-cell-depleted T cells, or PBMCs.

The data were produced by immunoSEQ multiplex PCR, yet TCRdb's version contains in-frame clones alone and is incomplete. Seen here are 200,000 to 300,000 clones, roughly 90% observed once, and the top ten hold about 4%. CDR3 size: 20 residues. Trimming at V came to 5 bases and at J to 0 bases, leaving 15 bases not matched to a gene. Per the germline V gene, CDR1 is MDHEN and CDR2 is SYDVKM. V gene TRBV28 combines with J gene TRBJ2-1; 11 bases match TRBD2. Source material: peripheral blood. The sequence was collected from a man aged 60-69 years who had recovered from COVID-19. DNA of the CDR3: TGTGCCAGCAGTACATTCTTGGGACTAGCGGACCCCAGCTCCTACAATGAGCAGTTCTTC. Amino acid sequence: CASSTFLGLADPSSYNEQFF.